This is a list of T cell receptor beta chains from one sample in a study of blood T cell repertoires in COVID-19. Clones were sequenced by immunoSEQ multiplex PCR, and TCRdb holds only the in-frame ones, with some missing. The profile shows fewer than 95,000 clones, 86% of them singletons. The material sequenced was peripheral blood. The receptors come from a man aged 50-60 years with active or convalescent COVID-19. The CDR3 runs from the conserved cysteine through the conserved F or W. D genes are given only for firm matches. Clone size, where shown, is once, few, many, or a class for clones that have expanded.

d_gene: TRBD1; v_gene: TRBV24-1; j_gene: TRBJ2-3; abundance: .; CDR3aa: CATRATGFGTDTQYF; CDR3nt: TGTGCCACCAGAGCGACAGGGTTTGGCACAGATACGCAGTATTTT
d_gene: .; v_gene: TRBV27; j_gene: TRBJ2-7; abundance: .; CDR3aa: CASGRAQSYEQYF; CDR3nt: TGTGCCAGCGGCAGGGCACAGTCCTACGAGCAGTACTTC
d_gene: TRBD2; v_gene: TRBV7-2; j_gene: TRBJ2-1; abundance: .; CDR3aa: CASSLDGGVDNEQFF; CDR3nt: TGTGCCAGCAGCTTAGACGGGGGGGTAGACAATGAGCAGTTCTTC
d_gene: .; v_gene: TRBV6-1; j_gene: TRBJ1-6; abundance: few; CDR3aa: CASSVVAGSTGGGSPLHF; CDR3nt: TGTGCCAGCAGTGTCGTGGCGGGGAGTACAGGCGGGGGTTCACCCCTCCACTTT
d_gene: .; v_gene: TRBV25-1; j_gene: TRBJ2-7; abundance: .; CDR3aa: CASRGQGGEQYF; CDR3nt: TGTGCCAGCAGAGGGCAGGGGGGCGAGCAGTACTTC
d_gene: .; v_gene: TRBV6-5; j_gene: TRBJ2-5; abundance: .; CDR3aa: CASSPLQGPGETQYF; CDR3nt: TGTGCCAGCAGCCCACTCCAGGGGCCGGGAGAGACCCAGTACTTC
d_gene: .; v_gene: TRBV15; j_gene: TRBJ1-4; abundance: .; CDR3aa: CATSSPGPAEKLFF; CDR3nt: TGTGCCACCAGCAGCCCTGGGCCCGCTGAAAAACTGTTTTTT
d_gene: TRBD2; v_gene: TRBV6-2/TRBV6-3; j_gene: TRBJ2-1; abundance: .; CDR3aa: CASSYVGGGYNEQFF; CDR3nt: TGTGCCAGCAGTTACGTTGGGGGAGGGTACAATGAGCAGTTCTTC
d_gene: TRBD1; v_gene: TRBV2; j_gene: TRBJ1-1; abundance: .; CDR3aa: CASKRGPNTEAFF; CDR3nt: TGTGCCAGCAAAAGGGGGCCCAACACTGAAGCTTTCTTT
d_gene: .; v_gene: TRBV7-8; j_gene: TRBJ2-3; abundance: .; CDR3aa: CASSLLGGAAGVDTQYF; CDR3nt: TGTGCCAGCAGCTTGCTGGGGGGGGCCGCGGGAGTAGATACGCAGTATTTT
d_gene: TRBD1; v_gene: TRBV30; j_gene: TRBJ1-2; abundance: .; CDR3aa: CAWRTGGADGYTF; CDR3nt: TGTGCCTGGAGGACAGGGGGCGCAGATGGCTACACCTTC
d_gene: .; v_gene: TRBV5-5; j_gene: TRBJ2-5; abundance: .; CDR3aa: CASSPRTIQETQYF; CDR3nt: TGTGCCAGCAGCCCAAGGACTATTCAAGAGACCCAGTACTTC
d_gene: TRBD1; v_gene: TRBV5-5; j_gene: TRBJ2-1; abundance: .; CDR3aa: CASSSSSTGGSYNEQFF; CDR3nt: TGTGCCAGCAGCTCCAGCTCGACAGGGGGGTCCTACAATGAGCAGTTCTTC
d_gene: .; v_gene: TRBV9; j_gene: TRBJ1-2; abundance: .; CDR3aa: CASSVDQGKGGYTF; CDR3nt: TGTGCCAGCAGCGTAGATCAGGGGAAAGGTGGCTACACCTTC
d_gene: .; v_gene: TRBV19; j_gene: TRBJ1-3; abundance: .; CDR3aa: CASSDSGSSGNTIYF; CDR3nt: TGTGCCAGTAGTGATTCGGGGTCCTCTGGAAACACCATATATTTT
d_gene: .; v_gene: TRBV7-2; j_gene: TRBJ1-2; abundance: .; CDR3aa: CASSLAAGNYGYTF; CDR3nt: TGTGCCAGCAGCTTAGCAGCAGGGAACTATGGCTACACCTTC
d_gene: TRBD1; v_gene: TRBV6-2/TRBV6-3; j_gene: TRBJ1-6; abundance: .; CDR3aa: CASSSVLFDRGHSPLHF; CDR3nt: TGTGCCAGCAGCTCCGTCCTCTTCGACAGGGGGCATTCACCCCTCCACTTT
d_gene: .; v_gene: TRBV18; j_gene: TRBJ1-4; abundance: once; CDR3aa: CASARGYDEKLFF; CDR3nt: TGTGCCAGCGCACGGGGCTATGATGAAAAACTGTTTTTT
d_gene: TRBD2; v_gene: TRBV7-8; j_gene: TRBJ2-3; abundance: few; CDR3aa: CASSLGERTSELDTQYF; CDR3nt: TGTGCCAGCAGCTTAGGAGAGAGGACTAGCGAACTAGATACGCAGTATTTT
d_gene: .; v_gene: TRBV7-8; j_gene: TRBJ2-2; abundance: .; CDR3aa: CASSLGGGNTGELFF; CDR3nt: TGTGCCAGCAGCTTAGGTGGAGGAAACACCGGGGAGCTGTTTTTT
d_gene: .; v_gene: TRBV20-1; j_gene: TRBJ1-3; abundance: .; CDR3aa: CSARDDYTIYF; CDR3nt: TGCAGTGCTAGAGATGACTACACCATATATTTT
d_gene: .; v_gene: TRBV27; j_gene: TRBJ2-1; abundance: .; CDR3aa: CASSLRRPNEQFF; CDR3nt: TGTGCCAGCAGTTTGAGGCGCCCCAATGAGCAGTTCTTC
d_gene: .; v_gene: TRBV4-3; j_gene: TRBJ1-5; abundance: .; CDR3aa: CASSQGLGARSNQPQHF; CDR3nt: TGCGCCAGCAGCCAAGGCCTTGGGGCGAGGAGCAATCAGCCCCAGCATTTT
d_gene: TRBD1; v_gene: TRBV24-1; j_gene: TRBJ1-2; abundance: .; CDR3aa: CATSVSTGEGGYTF; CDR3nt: TGTGCCACCAGTGTCTCGACAGGGGAAGGGGGCTACACCTTC
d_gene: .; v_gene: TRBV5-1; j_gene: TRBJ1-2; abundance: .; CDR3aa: CASSLEGQTPNYGYTF; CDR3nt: TGCGCCAGCAGCTTGGAAGGACAGACACCTAACTATGGCTACACCTTC
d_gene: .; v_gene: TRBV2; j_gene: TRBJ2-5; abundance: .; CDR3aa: CASSEDRETQYF; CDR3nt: TGTGCCAGCAGTGAAGACAGAGAGACCCAGTACTTC
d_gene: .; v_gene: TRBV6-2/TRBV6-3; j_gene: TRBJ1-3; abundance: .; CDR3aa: CASSAGMGSGNTIYF; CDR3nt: TGTGCCAGCAGTGCCGGGATGGGCTCTGGAAACACCATATATTTT
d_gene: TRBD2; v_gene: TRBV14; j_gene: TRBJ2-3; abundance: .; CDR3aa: CASSIGGVGTQYF; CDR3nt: TGTGCCAGCAGCATCGGGGGGGTAGGTACGCAGTATTTT
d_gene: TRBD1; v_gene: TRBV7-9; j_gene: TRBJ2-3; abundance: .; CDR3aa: CASSIGQVITDTQYF; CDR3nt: TGTGCCAGCAGCATTGGACAGGTTATCACAGATACGCAGTATTTT
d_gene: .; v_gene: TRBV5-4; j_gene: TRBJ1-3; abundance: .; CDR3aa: CASSLDSGVSGNTIYF; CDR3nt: TGTGCCAGCAGCTTGGACAGCGGGGTCTCTGGAAACACCATATATTTT
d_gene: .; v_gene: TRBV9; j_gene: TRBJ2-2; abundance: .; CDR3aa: CASSSSVNAGELFF; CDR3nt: TGTGCCAGCAGCAGCAGCGTCAACGCCGGGGAGCTGTTTTTT
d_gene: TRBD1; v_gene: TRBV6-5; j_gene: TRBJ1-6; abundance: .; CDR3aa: CASSQEGAGNSPLHF; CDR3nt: TGTGCCAGCAGCCAAGAGGGGGCGGGTAATTCACCCCTCCACTTT
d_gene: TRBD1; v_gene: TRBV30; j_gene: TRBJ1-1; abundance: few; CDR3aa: CAWTGQMNTEAFF; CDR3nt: TGTGCCTGGACGGGACAGATGAACACTGAAGCTTTCTTT
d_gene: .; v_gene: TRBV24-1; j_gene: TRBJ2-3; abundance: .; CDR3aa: CATSAWRAGTDTQYF; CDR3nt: TGTGCCACCAGTGCGTGGCGGGCGGGCACAGATACGCAGTATTTT
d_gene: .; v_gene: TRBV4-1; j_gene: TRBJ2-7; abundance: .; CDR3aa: CASSQPGGQKQYF; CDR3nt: TGCGCCAGCAGCCAGCCGGGGGGCCAGAAGCAGTACTTC
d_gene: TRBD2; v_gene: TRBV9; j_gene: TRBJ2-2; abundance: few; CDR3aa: CASSVGLAGNTGELFF; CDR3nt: TGTGCCAGCAGCGTAGGTCTAGCGGGGAACACCGGGGAGCTGTTTTTT
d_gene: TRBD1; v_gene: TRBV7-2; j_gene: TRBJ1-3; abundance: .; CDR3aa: CASSPMGGQGANTIYF; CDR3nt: TGTGCCAGCAGCCCCATGGGCGGACAGGGGGCAAACACCATATATTTT
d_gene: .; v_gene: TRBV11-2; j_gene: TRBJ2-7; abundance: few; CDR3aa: CASSFAPGVNDEQYF; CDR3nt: TGTGCCAGCAGCTTCGCCCCAGGGGTGAATGACGAGCAGTACTTC
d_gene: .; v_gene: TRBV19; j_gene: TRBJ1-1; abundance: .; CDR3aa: CASSYKGRVAGTEAFF; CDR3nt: TGTGCCAGTAGTTACAAAGGGAGGGTCGCGGGCACTGAAGCTTTCTTT
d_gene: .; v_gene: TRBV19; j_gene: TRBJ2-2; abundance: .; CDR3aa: CASSVGRGTGELFF; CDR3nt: TGTGCCAGTAGTGTGGGGCGCGGCACCGGGGAGCTGTTTTTT
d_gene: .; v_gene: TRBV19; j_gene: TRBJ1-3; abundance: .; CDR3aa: CASSGQGYGNTIYF; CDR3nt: TGTGCCAGTAGTGGGCAGGGGTACGGAAACACCATATATTTT
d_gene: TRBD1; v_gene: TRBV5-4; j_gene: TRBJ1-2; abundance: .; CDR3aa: CASSPDRANYGYTF; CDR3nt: TGTGCCAGCAGCCCTGACAGGGCCAACTATGGCTACACCTTC
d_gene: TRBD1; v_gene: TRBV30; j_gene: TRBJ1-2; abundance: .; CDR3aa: CAWSVSSGTGGFGYTF; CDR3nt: TGTGCCTGGAGTGTATCATCCGGGACAGGGGGCTTCGGCTACACCTTC
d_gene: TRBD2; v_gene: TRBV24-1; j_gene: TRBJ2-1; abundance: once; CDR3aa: CATSASGGGNEQFF; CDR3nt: TGTGCCACCAGTGCTAGCGGGGGTGGGAATGAGCAGTTCTTC
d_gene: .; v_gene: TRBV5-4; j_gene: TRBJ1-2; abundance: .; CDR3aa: CASSFLANYGYTF; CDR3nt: TGTGCCAGCAGCTTCTTAGCTAACTATGGCTACACCTTC
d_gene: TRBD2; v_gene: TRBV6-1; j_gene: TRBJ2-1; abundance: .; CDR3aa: CASSVPLAGGRLGEQFF; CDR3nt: TGTGCCAGCAGTGTTCCACTAGCGGGAGGGCGTCTGGGTGAGCAGTTCTTC
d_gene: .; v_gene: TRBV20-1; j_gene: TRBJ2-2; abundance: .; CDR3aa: CSATKAGELFF; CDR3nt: TGCAGTGCTACGAAAGCGGGGGAGCTGTTTTTT
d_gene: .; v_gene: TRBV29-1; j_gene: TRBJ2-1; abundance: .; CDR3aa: CSVEDLGYRNTYNEQFF; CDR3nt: TGCAGCGTTGAAGACTTGGGTTACAGGAATACCTACAATGAGCAGTTCTTC
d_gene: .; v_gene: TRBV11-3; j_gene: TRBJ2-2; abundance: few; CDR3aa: CASSPRGTTPGELFF; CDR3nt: TGTGCCAGCAGCCCTAGGGGGACAACTCCCGGGGAGCTGTTTTTT
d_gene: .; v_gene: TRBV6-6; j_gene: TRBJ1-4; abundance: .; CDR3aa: CASSFRGLNEKLFF; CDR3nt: TGTGCCAGCAGTTTTAGGGGACTTAATGAAAAACTGTTTTTT
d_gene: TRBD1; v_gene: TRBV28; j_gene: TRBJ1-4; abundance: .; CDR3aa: CGDSYTLPPNEKLFF; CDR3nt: TGTGGGGACAGTTATACTCTCCCTCCTAATGAAAAACTGTTTTTT
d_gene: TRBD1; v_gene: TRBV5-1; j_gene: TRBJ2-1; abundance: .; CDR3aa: CASRLGQGDNEQFF; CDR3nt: TGCGCCAGCAGATTGGGGCAGGGGGACAATGAGCAGTTCTTC
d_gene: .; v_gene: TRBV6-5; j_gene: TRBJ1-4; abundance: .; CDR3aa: CASSVAWQGGEKLFF; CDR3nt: TGTGCCAGCTCCGTGGCGTGGCAGGGCGGTGAAAAACTGTTTTTT